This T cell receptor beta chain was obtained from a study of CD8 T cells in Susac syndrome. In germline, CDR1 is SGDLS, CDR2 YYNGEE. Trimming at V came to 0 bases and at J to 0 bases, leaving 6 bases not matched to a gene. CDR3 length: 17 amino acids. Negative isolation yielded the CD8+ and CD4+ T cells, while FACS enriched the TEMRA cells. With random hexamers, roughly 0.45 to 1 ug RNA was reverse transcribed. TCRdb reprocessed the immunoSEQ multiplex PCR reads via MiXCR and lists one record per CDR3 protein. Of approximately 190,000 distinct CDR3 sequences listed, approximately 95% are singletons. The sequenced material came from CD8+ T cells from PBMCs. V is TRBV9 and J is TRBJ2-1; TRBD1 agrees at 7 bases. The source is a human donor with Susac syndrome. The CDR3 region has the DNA TGTGCCAGCAGCGTAGGAACAGGGGCCAGCTCCTACAATGAGCAGTTCTTC. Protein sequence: CASSVGTGASSYNEQFF.